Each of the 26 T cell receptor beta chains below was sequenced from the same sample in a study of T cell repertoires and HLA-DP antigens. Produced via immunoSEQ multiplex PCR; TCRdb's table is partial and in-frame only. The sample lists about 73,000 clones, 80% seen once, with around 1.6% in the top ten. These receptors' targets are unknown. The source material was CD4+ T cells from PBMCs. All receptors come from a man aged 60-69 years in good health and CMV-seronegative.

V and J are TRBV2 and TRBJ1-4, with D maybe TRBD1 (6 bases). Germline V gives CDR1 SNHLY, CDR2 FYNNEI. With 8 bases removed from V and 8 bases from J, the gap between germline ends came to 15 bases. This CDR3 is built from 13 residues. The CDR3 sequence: CASAGVIEEKLFF. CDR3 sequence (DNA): TGTGCCAGCGCAGGGGTGATCGAAGAAAAACTGTTTTTT.

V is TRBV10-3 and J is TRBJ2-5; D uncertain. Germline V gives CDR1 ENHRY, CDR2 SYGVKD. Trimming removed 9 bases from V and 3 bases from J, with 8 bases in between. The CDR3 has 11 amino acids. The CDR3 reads CAIAAEETQYF. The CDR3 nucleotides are TGTGCCATAGCAGCAGAAGAGACCCAGTACTTC.

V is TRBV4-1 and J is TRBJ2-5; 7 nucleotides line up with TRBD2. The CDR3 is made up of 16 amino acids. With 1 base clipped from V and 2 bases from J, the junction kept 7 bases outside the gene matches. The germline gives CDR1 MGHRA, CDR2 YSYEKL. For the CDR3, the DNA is TGCGCCAGCAGCCAAGTTTTGTCTAGCGGACAAGAGACCCAGTACTTC. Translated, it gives CASSQVLSSGQETQYF.

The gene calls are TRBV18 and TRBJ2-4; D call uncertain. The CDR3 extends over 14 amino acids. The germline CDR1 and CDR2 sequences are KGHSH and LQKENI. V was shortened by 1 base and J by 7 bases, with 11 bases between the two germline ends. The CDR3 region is CASSPLQSSNIQYF. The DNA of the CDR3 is TGTGCCAGCTCACCACTCCAGTCTTCGAACATTCAGTACTTC.

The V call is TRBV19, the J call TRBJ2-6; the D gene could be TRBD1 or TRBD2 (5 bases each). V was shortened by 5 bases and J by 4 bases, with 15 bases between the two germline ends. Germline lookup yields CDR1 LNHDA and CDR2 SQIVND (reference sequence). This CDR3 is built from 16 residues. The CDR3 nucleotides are TGTGCCAGTAGTGACCTATTGGGGACCGGGGCCAACGTCCTGACTTTC. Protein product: CASSDLLGTGANVLTF.

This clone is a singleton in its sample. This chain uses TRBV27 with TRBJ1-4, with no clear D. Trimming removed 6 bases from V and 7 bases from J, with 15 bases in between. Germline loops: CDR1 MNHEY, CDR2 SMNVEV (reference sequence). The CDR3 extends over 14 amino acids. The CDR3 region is CASRPRGKGEKLFF. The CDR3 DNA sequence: TGTGCCAGCAGGCCGCGGGGAAAGGGTGAAAAACTGTTTTTT.

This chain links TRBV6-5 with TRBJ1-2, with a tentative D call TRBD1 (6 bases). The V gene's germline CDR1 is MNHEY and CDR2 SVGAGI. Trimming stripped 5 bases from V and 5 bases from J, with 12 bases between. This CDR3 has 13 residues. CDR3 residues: CASSPADRYGYTF. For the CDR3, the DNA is TGTGCCAGCAGTCCGGCGGACAGATATGGCTACACCTTC.

CDR3 sequence reads: CASSLRQGAGNTIYF. In nucleotides, the CDR3 is TGTGCCAGCAGCTTGAGGCAGGGGGCTGGAAACACCATATATTTT. This chain joins TRBV5-5 and TRBJ1-3; TRBD1 matches at 7 bases. With V trimmed by 1 base and J by 2 bases, 3 bases remained unmatched. This CDR3 is built from 15 residues. Germline V gene data show CDR1 as SGHKS and CDR2 as YYEKEE (reference sequence). Using reference TRBV5-5 and TRBJ1-3 for the parts outside the CDR3, the full variable domain is DAGVTQSPTHLIKTRGQQVTLRCSPISGHKSVSWYQQVLGQGPQFIFQYYEKEERGRGNFPDRFSARQFPNYSSELNVNALLLGDSALYLCASSLRQGAGNTIYFGEGSWLTVV.

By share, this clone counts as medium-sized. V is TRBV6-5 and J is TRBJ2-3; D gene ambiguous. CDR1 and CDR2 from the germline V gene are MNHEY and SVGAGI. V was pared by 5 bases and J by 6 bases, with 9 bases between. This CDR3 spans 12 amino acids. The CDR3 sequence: CASSRQGDTQYF. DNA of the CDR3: TGTGCCAGCAGTCGACAAGGGGATACGCAGTATTTT.

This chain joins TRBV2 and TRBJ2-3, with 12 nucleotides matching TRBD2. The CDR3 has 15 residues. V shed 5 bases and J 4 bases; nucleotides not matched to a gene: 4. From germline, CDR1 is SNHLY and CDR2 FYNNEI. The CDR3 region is CASSRASGGADTQYF. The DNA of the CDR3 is TGTGCCAGCAGTAGGGCTAGCGGGGGGGCAGATACGCAGTATTTT.

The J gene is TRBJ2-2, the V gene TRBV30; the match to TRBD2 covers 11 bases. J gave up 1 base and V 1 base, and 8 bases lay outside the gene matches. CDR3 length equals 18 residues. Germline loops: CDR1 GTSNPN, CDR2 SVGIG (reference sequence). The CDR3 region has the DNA TGTGCCTGGAGTGAGGGGGCTAGCGGGAGGATGAACACCGGGGAGCTGTTTTTT. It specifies CAWSEGASGRMNTGELFF.

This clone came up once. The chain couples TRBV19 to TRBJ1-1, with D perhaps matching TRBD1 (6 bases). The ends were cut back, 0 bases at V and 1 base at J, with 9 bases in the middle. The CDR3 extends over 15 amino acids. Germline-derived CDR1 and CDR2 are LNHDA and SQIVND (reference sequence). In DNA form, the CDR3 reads TGTGCCAGTAGTATAGAGGCCAGGGGGAACACTGAAGCTTTCTTT. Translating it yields CASSIEARGNTEAFF.

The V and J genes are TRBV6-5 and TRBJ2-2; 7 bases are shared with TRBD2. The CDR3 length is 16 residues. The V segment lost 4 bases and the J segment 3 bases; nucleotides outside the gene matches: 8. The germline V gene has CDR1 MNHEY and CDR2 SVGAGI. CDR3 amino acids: CASSSLGSGYTGELFF. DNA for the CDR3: TGTGCCAGCAGTTCACTCGGTAGCGGGTACACCGGGGAGCTGTTTTTT.

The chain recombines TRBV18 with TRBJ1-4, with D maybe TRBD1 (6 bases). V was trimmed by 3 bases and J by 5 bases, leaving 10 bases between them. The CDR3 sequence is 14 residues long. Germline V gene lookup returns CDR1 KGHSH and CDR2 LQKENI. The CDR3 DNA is TGTGCCAGCTCACCGGGACACGGAAATGAAAAACTGTTTTTT. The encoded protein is CASSPGHGNEKLFF.

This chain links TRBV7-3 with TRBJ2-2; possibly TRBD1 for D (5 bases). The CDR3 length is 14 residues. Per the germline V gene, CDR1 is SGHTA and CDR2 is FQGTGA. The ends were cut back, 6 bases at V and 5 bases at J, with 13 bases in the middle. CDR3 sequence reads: CASRPRAATGELFF. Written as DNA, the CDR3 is TGTGCCAGCAGGCCCAGGGCCGCTACCGGGGAGCTGTTTTTT.

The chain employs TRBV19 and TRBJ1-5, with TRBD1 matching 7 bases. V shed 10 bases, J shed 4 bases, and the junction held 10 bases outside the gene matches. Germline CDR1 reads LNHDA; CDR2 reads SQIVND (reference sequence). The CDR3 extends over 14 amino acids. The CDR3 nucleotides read TGTGCCACCTTCGACAGGGCAGGGAATCAGCCCCAGCATTTT. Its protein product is CATFDRAGNQPQHF.

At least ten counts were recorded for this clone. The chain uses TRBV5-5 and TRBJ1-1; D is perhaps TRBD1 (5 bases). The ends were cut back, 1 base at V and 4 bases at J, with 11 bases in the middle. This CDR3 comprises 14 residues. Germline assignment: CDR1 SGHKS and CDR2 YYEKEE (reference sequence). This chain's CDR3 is CASSLFGGATEAFF. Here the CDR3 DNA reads TGTGCCAGCAGCTTGTTTGGCGGGGCCACTGAAGCTTTCTTT.

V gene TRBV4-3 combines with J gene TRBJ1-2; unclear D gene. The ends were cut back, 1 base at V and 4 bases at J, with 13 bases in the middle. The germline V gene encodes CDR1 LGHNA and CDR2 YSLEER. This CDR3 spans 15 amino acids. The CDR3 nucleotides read TGCGCCAGCAGCCAAGGGGCGATAGTACCCTATGGCTACACCTTC. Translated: CASSQGAIVPYGYTF.

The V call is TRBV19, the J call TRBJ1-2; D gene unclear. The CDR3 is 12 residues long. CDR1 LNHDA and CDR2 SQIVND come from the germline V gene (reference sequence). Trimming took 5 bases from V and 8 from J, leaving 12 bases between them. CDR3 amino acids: CASSYGERGYTF. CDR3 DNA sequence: TGTGCCAGTAGTTATGGGGAAAGGGGCTACACCTTC.

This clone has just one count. In nucleotides, the CDR3 is TGCGCCAGCAGCCAAGATAATAGCGGGGGGTTCCCATACAATGAGCAGTTCTTC. Its translation is CASSQDNSGGFPYNEQFF. The chain recombines TRBV4-3 with TRBJ2-1, with TRBD2 identical over 10 bases. The CDR3 runs 18 residues. Germline V gene sequence: CDR1 LGHNA, CDR2 YSLEER. The trim removed 0 bases at V and 4 bases at J, leaving 9 bases unmatched.

CDR3 in amino acids: CASSVDTGRLTDTQYF. Here the CDR3 DNA reads TGTGCCAGCAGCGTAGATACGGGACGGCTCACAGATACGCAGTATTTT. The chain carries TRBV9 and TRBJ2-3; either TRBD1 or TRBD2 may supply D (5 bases each). The CDR3 consists of 16 residues. Per germline, CDR1 SGDLS and CDR2 YYNGEE. Trimming took off 0 bases at V and 2 bases at J, with 13 bases between the two ends.

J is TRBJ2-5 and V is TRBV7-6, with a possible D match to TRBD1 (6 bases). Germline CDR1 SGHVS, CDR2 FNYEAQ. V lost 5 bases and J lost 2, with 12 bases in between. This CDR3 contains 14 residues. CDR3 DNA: TGTGCCAGCAGCCCCCGGACAGATCAAGAGACCCAGTACTTC. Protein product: CASSPRTDQETQYF.

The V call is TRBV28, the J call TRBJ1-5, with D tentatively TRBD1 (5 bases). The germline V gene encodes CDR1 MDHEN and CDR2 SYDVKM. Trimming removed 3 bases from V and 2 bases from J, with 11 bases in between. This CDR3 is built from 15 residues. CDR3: CASSFVWGGNQPQHF. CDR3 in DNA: TGTGCCAGCAGTTTCGTTTGGGGCGGCAATCAGCCCCAGCATTTT.

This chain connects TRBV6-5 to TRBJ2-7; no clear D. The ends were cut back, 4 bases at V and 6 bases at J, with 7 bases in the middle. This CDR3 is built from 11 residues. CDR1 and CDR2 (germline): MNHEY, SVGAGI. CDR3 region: CASSSFGEQYF. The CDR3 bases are TGTGCCAGCAGTTCGTTCGGCGAGCAGTACTTC.

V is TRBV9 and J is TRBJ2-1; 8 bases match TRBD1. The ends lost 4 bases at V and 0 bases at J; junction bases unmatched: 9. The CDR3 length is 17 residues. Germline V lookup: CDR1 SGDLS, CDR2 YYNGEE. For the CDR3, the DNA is TGTGCCAGCAGCCCCCAGGGGGCGTTAGACTCCTACAATGAGCAGTTCTTC. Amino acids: CASSPQGALDSYNEQFF.

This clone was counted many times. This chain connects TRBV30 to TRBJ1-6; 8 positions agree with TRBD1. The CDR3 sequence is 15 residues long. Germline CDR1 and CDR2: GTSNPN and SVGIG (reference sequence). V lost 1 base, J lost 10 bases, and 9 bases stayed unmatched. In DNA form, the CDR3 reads TGTGCCTGGAGTGCCGACAGGGGATGGCAATCACCCCTCCACTTT. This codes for CAWSADRGWQSPLHF. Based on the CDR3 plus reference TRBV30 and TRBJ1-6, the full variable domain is SQTIHQWPATLVQPVGSPLSLECTVEGTSNPNLYWYRQAAGRGLQLLFYSVGIGQISSEVPQNLSASRPQDRQFILSSKKLLLSDSGFYLCAWSADRGWQSPLHFGNGTRLTVT.